The 3 T cell receptor beta chains below all came from one sample that was sequenced in a study of blood T cell repertoires in COVID-19 (dated by TCRdb to the early 2020s). The library was generated by the immunoSEQ multiplex PCR assay. As stored in TCRdb, this immuneACCESS dataset retains in-frame rearrangements with V and J assigned. A fraction of the clones does not appear; measured against another copy, unresolved V genes explain less than half of the discrepancy, and the remainder lacks a known reason. Recorded for this sample are around 97,000 clones; over 70% of them occurred a single time. Approximately 13% of the sample is taken by the ten largest. Sample: peripheral blood. Receptors originate from a human donor in a cohort sampled during active or convalescent COVID-19.

The chain uses TRBV6-5 and TRBJ1-5; possibly TRBD1 for D (5 bases). This CDR3 has 14 amino acids. Germline V gene lookup returns CDR1 MNHEY and CDR2 SVGAGI. Trimming left V 6 bases short and J 3 bases short, with 12 bases between. The CDR3 protein is CASRDRQTNQPQHF. For the CDR3, the DNA is TGTGCCAGCAGGGATAGACAGACCAATCAGCCCCAGCATTTT.

This sequence joins TRBV13 and TRBJ2-5; 9 nucleotides line up with TRBD1. The junction had 10 bases not matched to a gene; V was cut back by 3 bases and J by 5 bases. The CDR3 contains 16 residues. Looked up from germline, CDR1 is PRHDT and CDR2 is FYEKMQ (reference sequence). The DNA for the CDR3 is TGTGCCAGCAGCTTGGGAGGACAGGGGCGCAGGGAGACCCAGTACTTC. Translated, it gives CASSLGGQGRRETQYF.

This clone was seen only once. The rearrangement joins TRBV6-5 to TRBJ1-2; 9 bases match TRBD1. The CDR3 extends over 15 amino acids. Per the germline V gene, CDR1 is MNHEY and CDR2 is SVGAGI. Losses at the gene ends were 6 bases for V and 2 bases for J; bases not matched to a gene: 7. CDR3 sequence (DNA): TGTGCCAGCAGCGCCGGGACAGGGAGCAACTATGGCTACACCTTC. It yields the protein CASSAGTGSNYGYTF.